The 8 T cell receptor beta chains listed next were all sequenced from one sample in a study of STAT3 mutations in large granular lymphocyte leukemia. General study points: At least one immunodominant TCR beta clonotype appeared in every T-cell large granular lymphocyte leukemia patient.

These receptors lack a known antigen. TCRdb's table, derived via immunoSEQ multiplex PCR, lists solely in-frame clones and lacks some. The sample records 15,000 to 20,000 clones, 92% being singletons. Sequencing input: peripheral blood mononuclear cells. The receptors come from a man aged 55-75 years with T-cell large granular lymphocyte leukemia. Some clones in this sample may be carry-over from other donors' samples.

The chain recombines TRBV30 with TRBJ1-1, with a tentative D call TRBD1 (5 bases). Deletions cut 2 bases from V and 1 base from J, with 8 bases between. This CDR3 spans 13 amino acids. Germline V lookup: CDR1 GTSNPN, CDR2 SVGIG (reference sequence). The CDR3 bases are TGTGCCTGGAGTAGGGGTGAGAACACTGAAGCTTTCTTT. Amino acids: CAWSRGENTEAFF.

CDR3 sequence (DNA): TGTGCCAGCAGTTTACAGGGAGATACGCAGTATTTT. Protein: CASSLQGDTQYF. V and J are TRBV11-3 and TRBJ2-3; possibly TRBD1 for D (6 bases). Trimming left V 6 bases short and J 5 bases short, with 9 bases between. The germline CDR1 and CDR2 sequences are SGHNT and YENEEA. The CDR3 has 12 amino acids.

This rearrangement joins TRBV7-9 to TRBJ2-1; D is undetermined. Germline V gene lookup returns CDR1 SEHNR and CDR2 FQNEAQ (reference sequence). Trimming took off 5 bases at V and 9 bases at J, with 17 bases between the two ends. The CDR3 is 14 residues long. The CDR3 DNA sequence: TGTGCCAGCAGCCCCCGTTTGTCCGAAAGTGAGCAGTTCTTC. It is translated as CASSPRLSESEQFF.

The chain joins TRBV19 to TRBJ2-7; D unclear. Germline V gene sequence: CDR1 LNHDA, CDR2 SQIVND (reference sequence). The germline V and J ends were trimmed by 2 bases and 0 bases, with 2 bases remaining between them. This CDR3 comprises 12 residues. The CDR3 here is CASSISSYEQYF. CDR3 in DNA: TGTGCCAGTAGTATAAGCTCCTACGAGCAGTACTTC.

This chain connects TRBV4-1 to TRBJ1-3, with TRBD1 as a possible D gene (6 bases). V lost 6 bases, J lost 2 bases, and 14 bases lay in between. This CDR3 contains 15 residues. CDR1 is MGHRA, CDR2 YSYEKL, per germline. CDR3 in DNA: TGCGCCAGCAGTCAACTCGAGGGGGCTGGAAACACCATATATTTT. It codes for CASSQLEGAGNTIYF.

V usage is TRBV7-2 and J usage is TRBJ2-2; TRBD2 matches 11 bases. The germline V gene has CDR1 SGHTA and CDR2 FQGNSA. V lost 5 bases to trimming and J lost 5 bases; unmatched junction nucleotides: 4. The CDR3 is 15 residues long. The CDR3 is CASSRGLAATGELFF. DNA for the CDR3: TGTGCCAGCAGCCGGGGACTAGCGGCAACCGGGGAGCTGTTTTTT.

This chain links TRBV27 with TRBJ1-2; D possibly corresponds to TRBD1 (6 bases). Trimming cost V 5 bases and J 7 bases, with 14 bases left between them. This CDR3 comprises 13 residues. Germline V CDR1 and CDR2: MNHEY, SMNVEV (reference sequence). CDR3 sequence reads: CASSTGQRLGYTF. In nucleotides, the CDR3 is TGTGCCAGCAGTACAGGGCAACGTCTTGGCTACACCTTC.

This rearrangement joins TRBV18 to TRBJ2-7; 13 bases are shared with TRBD2. The V gene end was trimmed by 1 base and the J gene end by 5 bases; junction bases not matched to a gene: 5. CDR3 length: 16 residues. Germline CDR1 is KGHSH and CDR2 is LQKENI. In DNA form, the CDR3 reads TGTGCCAGCTCACCACGGGGACTAGCGGGACCCAACGAGCAGTACTTC. Protein sequence: CASSPRGLAGPNEQYF.